This T cell receptor beta chain was retrieved from a study of blood T cell repertoires in COVID-19. Living in roughly 25 US areas, the participants were between about 18 and 90 years of age. Cohorts were based on clinical histories the participants reported. Germline V CDR1 and CDR2: SGHAT, FQNNGV. This CDR3 has 14 amino acids. Trimming took off 2 bases at V and 4 bases at J, with 6 bases between the two ends. The data were produced by immunoSEQ multiplex PCR, yet TCRdb's version contains in-frame clones alone and is incomplete. This table holds more than 200,000 clones, more than 70% found once. The TCR comes from a man aged 30-40 years with acute COVID-19. The chain combines TRBV11-2 with TRBJ1-6, with TRBD1 as a possible D gene (5 bases). Material for sequencing was PBMCs or T cells enriched from blood (not recorded which). The CDR3 protein is CASSLQGYNSPLHF. CDR3 sequence (DNA): TGTGCCAGCAGCTTACAGGGTTATAATTCACCCCTCCACTTT.